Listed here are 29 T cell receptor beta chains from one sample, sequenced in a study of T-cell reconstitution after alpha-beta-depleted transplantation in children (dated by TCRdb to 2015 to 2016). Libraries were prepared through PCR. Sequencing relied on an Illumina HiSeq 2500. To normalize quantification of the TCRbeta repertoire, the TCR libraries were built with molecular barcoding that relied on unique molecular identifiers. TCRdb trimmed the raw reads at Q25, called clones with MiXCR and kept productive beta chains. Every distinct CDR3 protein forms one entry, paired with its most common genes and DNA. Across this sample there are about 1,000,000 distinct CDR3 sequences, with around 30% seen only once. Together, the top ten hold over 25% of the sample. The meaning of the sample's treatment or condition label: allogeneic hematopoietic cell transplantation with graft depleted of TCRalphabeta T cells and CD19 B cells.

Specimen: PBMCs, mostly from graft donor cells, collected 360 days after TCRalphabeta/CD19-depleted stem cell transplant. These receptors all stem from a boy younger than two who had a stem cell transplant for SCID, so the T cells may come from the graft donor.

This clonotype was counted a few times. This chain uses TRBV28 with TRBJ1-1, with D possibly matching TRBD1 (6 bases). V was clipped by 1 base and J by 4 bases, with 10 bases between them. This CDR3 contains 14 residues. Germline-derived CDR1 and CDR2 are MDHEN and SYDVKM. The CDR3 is CASSLFSGATEAFF. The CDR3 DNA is TGTGCCAGCAGTTTATTTTCGGGGGCCACTGAAGCTTTCTTT.

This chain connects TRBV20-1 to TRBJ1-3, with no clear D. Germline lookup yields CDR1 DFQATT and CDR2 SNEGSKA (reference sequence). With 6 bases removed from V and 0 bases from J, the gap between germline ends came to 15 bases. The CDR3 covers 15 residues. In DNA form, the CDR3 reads TGCAGTGCCCCCTCCCCGGGGAGCTCTGGAAACACCATATATTTT. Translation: CSAPSPGSSGNTIYF.

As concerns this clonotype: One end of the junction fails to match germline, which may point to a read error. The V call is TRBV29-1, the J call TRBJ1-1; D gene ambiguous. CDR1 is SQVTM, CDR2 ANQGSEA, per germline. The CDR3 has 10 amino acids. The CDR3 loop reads CSVDGGQPRF. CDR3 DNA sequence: TGCAGCGTTGACGGCGGGCAGCCGAGGTTT.

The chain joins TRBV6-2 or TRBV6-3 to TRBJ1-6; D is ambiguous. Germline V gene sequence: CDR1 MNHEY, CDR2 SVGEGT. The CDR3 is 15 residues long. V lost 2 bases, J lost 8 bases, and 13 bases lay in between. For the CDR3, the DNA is TGTGCCAGCAGTTACGCCGACCGTACTTATTCACCCCTCCACTTT. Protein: CASSYADRTYSPLHF.

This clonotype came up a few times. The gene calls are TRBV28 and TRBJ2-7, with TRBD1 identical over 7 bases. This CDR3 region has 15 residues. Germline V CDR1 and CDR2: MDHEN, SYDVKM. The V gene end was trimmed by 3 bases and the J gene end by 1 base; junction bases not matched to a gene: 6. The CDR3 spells CASSFSEDRSYEQYF. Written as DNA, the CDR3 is TGTGCCAGCAGTTTCTCAGAGGACAGGTCCTACGAGCAGTACTTC.

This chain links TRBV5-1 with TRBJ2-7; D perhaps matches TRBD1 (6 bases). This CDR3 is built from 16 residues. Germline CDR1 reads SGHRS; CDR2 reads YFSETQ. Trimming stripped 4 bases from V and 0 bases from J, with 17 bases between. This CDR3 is CASSPQGTLSSYEQYF. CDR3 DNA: TGCGCCAGCAGCCCCCAGGGGACACTGAGCTCCTACGAGCAGTACTTC.

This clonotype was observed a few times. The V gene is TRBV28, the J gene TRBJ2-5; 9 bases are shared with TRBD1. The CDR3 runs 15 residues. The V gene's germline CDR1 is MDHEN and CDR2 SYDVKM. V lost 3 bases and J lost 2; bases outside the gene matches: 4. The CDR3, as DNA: TGTGCCAGCAGTTTTCGGGGACAGGGTCAAGAGACCCAGTACTTC. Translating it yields CASSFRGQGQETQYF. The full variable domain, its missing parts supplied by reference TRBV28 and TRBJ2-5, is DVKVTQSSRYLVKRTGEKVFLECVQDMDHENMFWYRQDPGLGLRLIYFSYDVKMKEKGDIPEGYSVSREKKERFSLILESASTNQTSMYLCASSFRGQGQETQYFGPGTRLLVL.

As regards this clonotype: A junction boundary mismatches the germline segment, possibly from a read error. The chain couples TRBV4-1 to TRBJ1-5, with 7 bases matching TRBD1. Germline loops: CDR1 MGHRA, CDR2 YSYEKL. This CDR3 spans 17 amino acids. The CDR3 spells CPSSQDRVGNRGQPQHF. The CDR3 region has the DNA TGCCCCAGCAGCCAAGATAGAGTAGGGAACAGGGGCCAGCCCCAGCATTTT.

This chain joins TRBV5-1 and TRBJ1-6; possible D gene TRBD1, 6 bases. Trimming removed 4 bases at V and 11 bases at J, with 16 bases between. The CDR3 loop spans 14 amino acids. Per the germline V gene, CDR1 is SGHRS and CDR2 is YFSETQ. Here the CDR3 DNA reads TGCGCCAGCAGCCCTGACAGGCCTTTAGCACCCCTCCACTTT. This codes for CASSPDRPLAPLHF.

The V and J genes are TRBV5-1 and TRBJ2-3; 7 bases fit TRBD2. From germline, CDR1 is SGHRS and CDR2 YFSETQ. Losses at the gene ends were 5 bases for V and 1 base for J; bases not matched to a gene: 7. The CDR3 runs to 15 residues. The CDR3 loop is CASSRLADRTDTQYF. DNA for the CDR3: TGCGCCAGCAGTAGGCTAGCGGACCGCACAGATACGCAGTATTTT.

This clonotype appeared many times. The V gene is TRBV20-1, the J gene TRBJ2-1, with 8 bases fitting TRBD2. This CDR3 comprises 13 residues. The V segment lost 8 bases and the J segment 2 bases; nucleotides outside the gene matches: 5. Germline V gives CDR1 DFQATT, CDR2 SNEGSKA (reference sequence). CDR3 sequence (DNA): TGCAGTTTCGCGGGGGGTGCCTACAATGAGCAGTTCTTC. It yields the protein CSFAGGAYNEQFF.

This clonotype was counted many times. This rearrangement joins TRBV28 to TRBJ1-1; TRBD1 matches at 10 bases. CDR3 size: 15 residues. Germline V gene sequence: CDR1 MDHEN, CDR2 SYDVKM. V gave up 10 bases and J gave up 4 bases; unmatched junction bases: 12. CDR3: CATEDRGKVRTEAFF. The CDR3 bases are TGTGCCACGGAGGACAGGGGGAAGGTTCGCACTGAAGCTTTCTTT.

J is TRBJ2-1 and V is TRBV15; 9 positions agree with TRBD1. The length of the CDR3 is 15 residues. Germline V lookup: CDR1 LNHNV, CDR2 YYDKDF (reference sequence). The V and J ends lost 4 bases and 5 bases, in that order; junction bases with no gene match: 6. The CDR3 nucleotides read TGTGCCACCAGCAACCGGGACAGGGTCCACAATGAGCAGTTCTTC. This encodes CATSNRDRVHNEQFF.

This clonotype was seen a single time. The DNA for the CDR3 is TGTGCCAGCAGCCGAAGCGGGGGGGCTTGGATCCATGAGCAGTTCTTC. This gives the protein CASSRSGGAWIHEQFF. V gene TRBV7-6 combines with J gene TRBJ2-1, with TRBD2 matching 10 bases. The CDR3 contains 16 residues. V lost 5 bases to trimming and J lost 8 bases; unmatched junction nucleotides: 12. Germline values: CDR1 SGHVS, CDR2 FNYEAQ.

CDR3 sequence reads: CASSERGSSKRLAGGAGELFF. The CDR3 region has the DNA TGTGCCAGCAGTGAAAGGGGGTCATCAAAGAGACTAGCGGGGGGAGCCGGGGAGCTGTTTTTT. This chain connects TRBV2 to TRBJ2-2; 13 nucleotides align to TRBD2. Germline-derived CDR1 and CDR2 are SNHLY and FYNNEI. V lost 2 bases and J lost 6; bases outside the gene matches: 18. This CDR3 comprises 21 residues.

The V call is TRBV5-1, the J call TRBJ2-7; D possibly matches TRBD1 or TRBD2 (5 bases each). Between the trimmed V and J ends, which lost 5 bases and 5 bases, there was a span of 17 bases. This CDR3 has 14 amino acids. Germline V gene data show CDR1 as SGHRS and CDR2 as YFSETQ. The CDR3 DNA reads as TGCGCCAGCAGACCATGGGGGTTCGGGGACGAGCAGTACTTC. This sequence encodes CASRPWGFGDEQYF.

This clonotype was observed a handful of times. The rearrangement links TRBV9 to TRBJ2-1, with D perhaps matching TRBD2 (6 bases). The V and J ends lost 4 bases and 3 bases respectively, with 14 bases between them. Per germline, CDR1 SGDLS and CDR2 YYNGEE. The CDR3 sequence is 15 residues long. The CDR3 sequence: CASSPSEGDYNEQFF. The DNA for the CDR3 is TGTGCCAGCAGCCCATCGGAGGGAGACTACAATGAGCAGTTCTTC. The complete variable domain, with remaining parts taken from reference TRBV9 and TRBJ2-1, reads DSGVTQTPKHLITATGQRVTLRCSPRSGDLSVYWYQQSLDQGLQFLIQYYNGEERAKGNILERFSAQQFPDLHSELNLSSLELGDSALYFCASSPSEGDYNEQFFGPGTRLTVL.

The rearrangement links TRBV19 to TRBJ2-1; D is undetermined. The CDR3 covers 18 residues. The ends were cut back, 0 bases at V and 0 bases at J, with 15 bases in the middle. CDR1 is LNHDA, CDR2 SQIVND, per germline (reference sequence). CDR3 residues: CASSIDGTRSYSYNEQFF. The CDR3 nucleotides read TGTGCCAGTAGTATAGATGGTACCCGCAGTTACTCCTACAATGAGCAGTTCTTC.

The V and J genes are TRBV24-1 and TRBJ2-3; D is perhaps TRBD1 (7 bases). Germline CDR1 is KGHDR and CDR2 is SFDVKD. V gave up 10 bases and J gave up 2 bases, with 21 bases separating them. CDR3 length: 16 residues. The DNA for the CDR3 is TGTGCCACGCGAGGACCTGCGGGACAGTCCACAGATACGCAGTATTTT. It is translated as CATRGPAGQSTDTQYF.

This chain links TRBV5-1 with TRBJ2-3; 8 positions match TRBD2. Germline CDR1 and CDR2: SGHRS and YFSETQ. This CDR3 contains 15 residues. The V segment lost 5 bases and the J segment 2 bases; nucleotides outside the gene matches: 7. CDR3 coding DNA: TGCGCCAGCAGAAGAGCGGGGGACTACACAGATACGCAGTATTTT. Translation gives CASRRAGDYTDTQYF.

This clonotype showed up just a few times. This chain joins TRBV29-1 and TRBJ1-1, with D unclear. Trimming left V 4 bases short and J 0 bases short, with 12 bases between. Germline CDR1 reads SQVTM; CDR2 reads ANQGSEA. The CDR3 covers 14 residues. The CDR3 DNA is TGCAGCGTTGGAACAGTTGCGATGAACACTGAAGCTTTCTTT. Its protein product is CSVGTVAMNTEAFF.

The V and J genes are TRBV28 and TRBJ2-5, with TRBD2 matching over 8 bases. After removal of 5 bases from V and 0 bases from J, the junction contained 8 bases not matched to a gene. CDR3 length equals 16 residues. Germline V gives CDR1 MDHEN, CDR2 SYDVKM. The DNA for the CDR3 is TGTGCCAGCAGTCCCCTTGAAGCGGGAGACCAAGAGACCCAGTACTTC. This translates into CASSPLEAGDQETQYF.

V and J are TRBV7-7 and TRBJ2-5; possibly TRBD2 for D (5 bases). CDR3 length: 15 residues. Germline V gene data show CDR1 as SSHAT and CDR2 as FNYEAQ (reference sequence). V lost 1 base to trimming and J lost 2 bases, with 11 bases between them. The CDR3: CASSLDRGIQETQYF. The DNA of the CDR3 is TGTGCCAGCAGCTTAGATCGAGGGATTCAAGAGACCCAGTACTTC.

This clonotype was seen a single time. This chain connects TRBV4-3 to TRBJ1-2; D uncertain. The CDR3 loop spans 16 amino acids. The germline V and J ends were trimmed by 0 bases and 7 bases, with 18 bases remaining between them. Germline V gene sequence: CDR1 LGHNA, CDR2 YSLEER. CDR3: CASSQDQRRGKGGYTF. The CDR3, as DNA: TGCGCCAGCAGCCAAGATCAACGGCGGGGAAAGGGTGGCTACACCTTC.

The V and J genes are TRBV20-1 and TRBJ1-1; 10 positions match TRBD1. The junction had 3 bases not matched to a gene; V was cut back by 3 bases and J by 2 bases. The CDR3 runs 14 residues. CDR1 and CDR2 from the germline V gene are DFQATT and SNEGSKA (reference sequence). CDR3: CSASRDRGNTEAFF. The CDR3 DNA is TGCAGTGCTAGCCGGGACAGGGGAAACACTGAAGCTTTCTTT.

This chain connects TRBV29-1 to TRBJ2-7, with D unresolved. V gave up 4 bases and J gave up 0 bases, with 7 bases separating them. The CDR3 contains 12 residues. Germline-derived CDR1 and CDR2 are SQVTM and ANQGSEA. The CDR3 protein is CSVVADSYEQYF. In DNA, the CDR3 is TGCAGCGTTGTGGCGGACTCCTACGAGCAGTACTTC.

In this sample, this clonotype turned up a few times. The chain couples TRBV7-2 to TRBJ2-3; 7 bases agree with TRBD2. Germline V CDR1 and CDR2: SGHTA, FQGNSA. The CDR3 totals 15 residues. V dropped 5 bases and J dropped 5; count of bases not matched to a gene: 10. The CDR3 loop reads CASSPSGAKGDTQYF. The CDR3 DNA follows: TGTGCCAGCAGCCCTAGCGGCGCCAAGGGAGATACGCAGTATTTT.

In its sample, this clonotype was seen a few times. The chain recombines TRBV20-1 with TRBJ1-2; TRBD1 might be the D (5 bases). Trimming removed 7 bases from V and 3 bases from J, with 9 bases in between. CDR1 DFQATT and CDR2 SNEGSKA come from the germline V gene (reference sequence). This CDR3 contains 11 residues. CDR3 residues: CSGGYDYGYTF. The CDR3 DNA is TGCAGTGGGGGCTACGACTATGGCTACACCTTC.

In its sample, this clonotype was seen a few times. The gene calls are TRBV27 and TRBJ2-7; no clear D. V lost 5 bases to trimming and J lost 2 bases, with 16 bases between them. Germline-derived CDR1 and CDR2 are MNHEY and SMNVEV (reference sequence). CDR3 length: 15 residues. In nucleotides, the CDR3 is TGTGCCAGCAGTCCTGGTGGTGCTGTCGCCTACGAGCAGTACTTC. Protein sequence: CASSPGGAVAYEQYF.